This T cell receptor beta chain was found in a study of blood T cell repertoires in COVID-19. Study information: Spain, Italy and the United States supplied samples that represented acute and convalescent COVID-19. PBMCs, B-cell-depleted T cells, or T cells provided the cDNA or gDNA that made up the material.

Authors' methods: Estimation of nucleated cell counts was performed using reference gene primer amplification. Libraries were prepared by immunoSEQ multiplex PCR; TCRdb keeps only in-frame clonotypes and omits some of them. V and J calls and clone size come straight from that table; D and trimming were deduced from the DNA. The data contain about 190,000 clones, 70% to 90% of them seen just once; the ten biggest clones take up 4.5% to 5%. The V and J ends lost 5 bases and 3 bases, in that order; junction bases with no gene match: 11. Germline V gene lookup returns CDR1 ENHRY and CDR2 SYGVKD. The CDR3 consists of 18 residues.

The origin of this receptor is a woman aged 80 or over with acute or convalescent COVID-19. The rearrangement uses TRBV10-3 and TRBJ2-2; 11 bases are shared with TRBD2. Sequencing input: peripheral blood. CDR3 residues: CAISKAGTSGTYTGELFF. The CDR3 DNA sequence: TGTGCCATCAGTAAAGCCGGGACTAGCGGCACTTACACCGGGGAGCTGTTTTTT.